This T cell receptor beta chain was sequenced during a study of T cell responses to AZD1222 COVID-19 vaccine. Data came from immunoSEQ multiplex PCR; TCRdb stores just in-frame clones and leaves some out. This sample yields about 120,000 clones, of which 70% to 90% are seen a single time; around 3% belongs to the top ten. CDR1 and CDR2 (germline): SGHRS, YFSETQ. Between the trimmed V and J ends, which lost 3 bases and 6 bases, there was a span of 12 bases. The CDR3 contains 14 residues. This clonotype was obtained from an adult who received the AZD1222 COVID-19 vaccine. Sequenced here: peripheral blood, sampled 28 days after the second AZD1222 dose. This sequence joins TRBV5-1 and TRBJ1-4; the D gene is possibly TRBD1 (6 bases). The CDR3 bases are TGCGCCAGCAGCTCCTGGACAGCGCATGAAAAACTGTTTTTT. This encodes CASSSWTAHEKLFF. The variable domain in full, completed from reference TRBV5-1 and TRBJ1-4, reads KAGVTQTPRYLIKTRGQQVTLSCSPISGHRSVSWYQQTPGQGLQFLFEYFSETQRNKGNFPGRFSGRQFSNSRSEMNVSTLELGDSALYLCASSSWTAHEKLFFGSGTQLSVL.